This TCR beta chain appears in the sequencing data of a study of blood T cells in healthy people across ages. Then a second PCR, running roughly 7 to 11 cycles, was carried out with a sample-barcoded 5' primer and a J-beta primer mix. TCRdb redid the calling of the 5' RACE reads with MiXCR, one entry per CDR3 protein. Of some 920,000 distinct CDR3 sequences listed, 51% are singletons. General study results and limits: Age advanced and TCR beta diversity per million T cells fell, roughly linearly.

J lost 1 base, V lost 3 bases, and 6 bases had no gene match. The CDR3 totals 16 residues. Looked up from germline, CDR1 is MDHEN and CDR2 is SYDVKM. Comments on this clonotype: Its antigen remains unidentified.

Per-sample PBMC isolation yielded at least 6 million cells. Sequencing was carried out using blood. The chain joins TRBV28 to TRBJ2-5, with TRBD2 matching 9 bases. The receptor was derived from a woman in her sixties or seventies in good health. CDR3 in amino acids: CASSLVAGGSQETQYF. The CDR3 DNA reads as TGTGCCAGCAGTTTGGTCGCGGGAGGGTCCCAAGAGACCCAGTACTTC.